This is a list of T cell receptor beta chains from one sample in a study of beta chain features in type 1 diabetes. The protocol was immunoSEQ multiplex PCR, while the TCRdb copy is restricted to in-frame clones and leaves out a portion. This table holds 350,000 to 400,000 clones, roughly 12% found once. The sample consisted of naive CD4+ T cells from blood. These receptors all come from a woman aged 18-29 years with type 1 diabetes. Each CDR3 is given with its conserved first and last residue. The order of the fields is J gene, D gene, clone size, V gene, CDR3 protein, CDR3 DNA. D genes are given only for firm matches. Not all rows give a size; the values are once, few, many and, for expanded clones, a class.

>TRBJ2-6|.|few|TRBV4-3
CASSQTRTRSGANVLTF
TGCGCCAGCAGCCAAACCCGAACTAGATCTGGGGCCAACGTCCTGACTTTC
>TRBJ2-7|TRBD1|few|TRBV7-9
CASSSKQGDEQYF
TGTGCCAGCAGCTCGAAACAGGGGGACGAGCAGTACTTC
>TRBJ2-2|.|.|TRBV5-1
CASSLAAGIDTGELFF
TGCGCCAGCAGCTTGGCCGCAGGGATCGACACCGGGGAGCTGTTTTTT
>TRBJ1-1|.|.|TRBV4-3
CASSHSLPGVEAFF
TGCGCCAGCAGCCACTCTCTACCGGGAGTAGAAGCTTTCTTT
>TRBJ2-5|.|.|TRBV5-1
CASSPGLLQETQYF
TGCGCCAGCAGCCCGGGACTGCTACAAGAGACCCAGTACTTC
>TRBJ2-7|.|few|TRBV7-2
CASSAGPLTGSYEQYF
TGTGCCAGCAGCGCAGGCCCCCTGACAGGCTCCTACGAGCAGTACTTC
>TRBJ2-1|.|.|TRBV6-5
CASSTGGEQFF
TGTGCCAGCAGCACCGGGGGTGAGCAGTTCTTC
>TRBJ2-3|.|.|TRBV21-1
CASITGSTDTQYF
TGTGCCAGCATCACAGGGAGCACAGATACGCAGTATTTT
>TRBJ2-3|TRBD2|.|TRBV19
CASSMVTSGRADTQYF
TGTGCCAGTAGTATGGTTACTAGCGGGAGGGCAGATACGCAGTATTTT
>TRBJ2-7|.|few|TRBV27
CASSFTGRSYEQYF
TGTGCCAGCAGTTTCACAGGGCGCTCCTACGAGCAGTACTTC
>TRBJ1-2|TRBD1|.|TRBV6-4
CASSEGGMGYYGYTF
TGTGCCAGCAGTGAAGGGGGCATGGGGTACTATGGCTACACCTTC
>TRBJ1-6|TRBD1|.|TRBV2
CASTFRDSNSPLHF
TGTGCCAGCACCTTCCGGGACAGCAATTCACCCCTCCACTTT
>TRBJ2-7|TRBD2|.|TRBV18
CASSAGEPYEQYF
TGTGCCAGCTCAGCGGGAGAGCCCTACGAGCAGTACTTC
>TRBJ2-7|.|few|TRBV13
CASSLGIGYEQYF
TGTGCCAGCAGCTTAGGTATCGGGTACGAGCAGTACTTC
>TRBJ2-3|TRBD2|few|TRBV7-2
CASSLFAGGTDTQYF
TGTGCCAGCAGCTTATTCGCGGGAGGGACAGATACGCAGTATTTT
>TRBJ2-5|TRBD1|few|TRBV29-1
CSALQGPQETQYF
TGCAGCGCGCTACAGGGGCCCCAAGAGACCCAGTACTTC
>TRBJ2-7|TRBD1|.|TRBV19
CASSTGGYEQYF
TGTGCCAGTAGCACAGGGGGCTACGAGCAGTACTTC
>TRBJ2-5|.|.|TRBV7-2
CASSPLGGLETQYF
TGTGCCAGCAGCCCATTGGGGGGGCTTGAGACCCAGTACTTC
>TRBJ1-2|.|.|TRBV25-1
CASSAGDLYGYTF
TGTGCCAGCTCGGCAGGGGACCTCTATGGCTACACCTTC
>TRBJ1-2|.|.|TRBV20-1
CSAPPVRGYTF
TGCAGTGCCCCCCCGGTGCGGGGCTACACCTTC
>TRBJ1-1|TRBD1|few|TRBV7-9
CASSPKGRGEGGSEAFF
TGTGCCAGCAGCCCTAAGGGCAGGGGAGAAGGGGGCTCTGAAGCTTTCTTT
>TRBJ2-2|.|.|TRBV5-1
CASSSGEIGELFF
TGCGCCAGCAGCTCAGGGGAAATCGGGGAGCTGTTTTTT
>TRBJ2-7|.|.|TRBV18
CASSPSQKGGPYEQYF
TGTGCCAGCTCACCGAGTCAGAAGGGAGGACCCTACGAGCAGTACTTC
>TRBJ1-5|TRBD1|.|TRBV30
CAWRAGTGQMPQHF
TGTGCCTGGAGGGCCGGGACAGGTCAGATGCCCCAGCATTTT
>TRBJ1-4|.|.|TRBV29-1
CSVGRRLNEKLFF
TGCAGCGTTGGTAGGAGACTTAATGAAAAACTGTTTTTT
>TRBJ1-3|.|few|TRBV30
CAWMQWSSGGNTIYF
TGTGCCTGGATGCAGTGGAGCTCTGGAGGAAACACCATATATTTT
>TRBJ2-3|TRBD2|few|TRBV7-3
CASSSGLAGLSTDTQYF
TGTGCCAGCAGCTCGGGACTAGCGGGCCTCAGCACAGATACGCAGTATTTT
>TRBJ1-5|.|few|TRBV25-1
CASSERSNQPQHF
TGTGCCAGCAGTGAGAGGTCCAATCAGCCCCAGCATTTT
>TRBJ2-1|.|few|TRBV5-1
CASSLDRPIHNEQFF
TGCGCCAGCAGCTTGGACAGACCGATCCACAATGAGCAGTTCTTC
>TRBJ1-1|TRBD1|few|TRBV6-5
CASRKTGVNTEAFF
TGTGCCAGCAGAAAGACAGGGGTGAACACTGAAGCTTTCTTT
>TRBJ1-2|.|.|TRBV7-9
CASTPGALIVGYTF
TGTGCCAGCACCCCAGGGGCGTTAATAGTGGGCTACACCTTC
>TRBJ1-1|.|.|TRBV7-2
CASSPRVWNTEAFF
TGTGCCAGCAGCCCGCGGGTGTGGAACACTGAAGCTTTCTTT